The 14 T cell receptor beta chains below come from one sample, sequenced in a study of response to subunit inactivated influenza vaccine. TCRdb re-derived calls from the RT-PCR reads in MiXCR, one entry per CDR3 protein. The data hold some 500,000 distinct CDR3 sequences, with approximately 15% observed a single time. The sample consisted of CD4+ T cells sorted from PBMCs, taken roughly 24 months after vaccination. These receptors were collected from a man aged 45-69 years who received an inactivated influenza vaccine.

The chain is built from TRBV30 and TRBJ1-5; TRBD1 is a possible D gene (5 bases). CDR1 is GTSNPN, CDR2 SVGIG, per germline (reference sequence). Trimming pared 2 bases from V and 7 bases from J, leaving 12 bases between. This CDR3 spans 13 amino acids. CDR3 DNA: TGTGCCTGGAGTAGCCAGGGTAGACAGCCCCAGCATTTT. It specifies CAWSSQGRQPQHF.

This clonotype was detected only a few times. V usage is TRBV12-3 or TRBV12-4 and J usage is TRBJ2-3; 9 bases are a match to TRBD1. Germline trimming cut 6 bases from V and 0 bases from J; bases unmatched to any gene: 4. The CDR3 spans 15 residues. CDR3 nucleotides: TGTGCCAGCAGGGACAGGGGACATAGCACAGATACGCAGTATTTT. It translates to CASRDRGHSTDTQYF.

V usage is TRBV6-2 or TRBV6-3 and J usage is TRBJ2-2, with D possibly TRBD2 on 6 matching bases. Trimming pared 5 bases from V and 2 bases from J, leaving 15 bases between. CDR1 is MNHEY and CDR2 is SVGEGT in the germline V gene. The CDR3 runs to 16 residues. CDR3 nucleotide sequence: TGTGCCAGCAGTGACCGGGACTTTTCAAACACCGGGGAGCTGTTTTTT. This sequence encodes CASSDRDFSNTGELFF.

The sample holds a few counts of this clonotype. V gene TRBV7-2 combines with J gene TRBJ2-5; TRBD2 matches at 7 bases. Trimming at V came to 0 bases and at J to 4 bases, leaving 5 bases not matched to a gene. The CDR3 totals 15 residues. The germline V gene has CDR1 SGHTA and CDR2 FQGNSA. CDR3 nucleotide sequence: TGTGCCAGCAGCTTAGCGGCGGGACTAAGAGAGACCCAGTACTTC. Protein: CASSLAAGLRETQYF.

This clonotype appeared many times. V is TRBV12-3 or TRBV12-4 and J is TRBJ1-5; no clear D. V lost 5 bases to trimming and J lost 2 bases, with 13 bases between them. This CDR3 region has 15 residues. CDR3 region: CASSRSQTGNQPQHF. The CDR3, as DNA: TGTGCCAGCAGTAGGTCGCAGACCGGCAATCAGCCCCAGCATTTT.

This chain links TRBV20-1 with TRBJ1-1; TRBD1 matches at 8 bases. This CDR3 region has 16 residues. Unmatched junction bases numbered 9, after V lost 3 bases and J lost 0 bases. The germline gives CDR1 DFQATT, CDR2 SNEGSKA (reference sequence). In nucleotides, the CDR3 is TGCAGTGCTAGCCCTCGGACAGGGCTAATGAACACTGAAGCTTTCTTT. Protein product: CSASPRTGLMNTEAFF.

This rearrangement joins TRBV9 to TRBJ2-5, with 14 bases matching TRBD2. The CDR3 contains 16 residues. The V and J ends lost 4 bases and 5 bases, in that order; junction bases with no gene match: 7. Germline V CDR1 and CDR2: SGDLS, YYNGEE. CDR3 sequence (DNA): TGTGCCAGCAGCCTCCGGCGACTAGCGGGAGGGGAGACCCAGTACTTC. Its translation is CASSLRRLAGGETQYF.

The chain carries TRBV28 and TRBJ2-3; 8 nucleotides match TRBD2. From germline, CDR1 is MDHEN and CDR2 SYDVKM. J was trimmed by 0 bases and V by 6 bases; bases with no gene match: 5. The CDR3 length is 15 residues. The CDR3 sequence is CASRSSGESTDTQYF. DNA of the CDR3: TGTGCCAGCAGGAGTAGCGGGGAAAGCACAGATACGCAGTATTTT.

This chain links TRBV2 with TRBJ2-1; maybe TRBD2 (6 bases). The germline V and J ends were trimmed by 10 bases and 0 bases, with 13 bases remaining between them. Per the germline V gene, CDR1 is SNHLY and CDR2 is FYNNEI. This CDR3 spans 14 amino acids. In DNA, the CDR3 is TGTGCCACCGCAGCGGGCAGCTCCTACAATGAGCAGTTCTTC. The encoded protein is CATAAGSSYNEQFF.

This rearrangement joins TRBV7-2 to TRBJ2-5, with D perhaps matching TRBD1 or TRBD2 (6 bases each). V lost 1 base, J lost 5 bases, and 14 bases lay in between. Germline CDR1 reads SGHTA; CDR2 reads FQGNSA. The CDR3 is made up of 15 amino acids. The CDR3 coding sequence is TGTGCCAGCAGCTTAGTTGGGGGGCGCGAGGAGACCCAGTACTTC. This gives the protein CASSLVGGREETQYF.

V is TRBV18 and J is TRBJ2-2; 7 nucleotides align to TRBD2. The V gene end was trimmed by 4 bases and the J gene end by 4 bases; junction bases not matched to a gene: 15. The CDR3 spans 18 residues. Germline CDR1 and CDR2: KGHSH and LQKENI. The CDR3 sequence: CASSRLAQKDGGTGELFF. CDR3 nucleotides: TGTGCCAGCTCACGACTAGCCCAAAAGGACGGGGGCACCGGGGAGCTGTTTTTT.

This clonotype was detected only a few times. V is TRBV19 and J is TRBJ1-1; no firm D call. Germline assignment: CDR1 LNHDA and CDR2 SQIVND (reference sequence). V was trimmed by 1 base and J by 1 base, leaving 7 bases between them. There are 14 residues in the CDR3. CDR3 loop: CASSIGRPNTEAFF. CDR3 DNA sequence: TGTGCCAGTAGTATAGGGAGGCCGAACACTGAAGCTTTCTTT.

This chain links TRBV19 with TRBJ2-5; a possible D gene is TRBD2 (5 bases). The V gene's germline CDR1 is LNHDA and CDR2 SQIVND (reference sequence). This CDR3 spans 13 amino acids. V was trimmed by 3 bases and J by 4 bases, leaving 9 bases between them. The CDR3 DNA reads TGTGCCAGTAGTATCGCTAGCTCAGAGACCCAGTACTTC. Translated: CASSIASSETQYF.

The chain recombines TRBV29-1 with TRBJ1-1; unclear D gene. The V and J ends lost 2 bases and 0 bases respectively, with 10 bases between them. The CDR3 runs to 14 residues. Per germline, CDR1 SQVTM and CDR2 ANQGSEA. The CDR3: CSVEIGNLNTEAFF. In DNA form, the CDR3 reads TGCAGCGTTGAAATAGGAAATCTGAACACTGAAGCTTTCTTT.